The rows below give T cell receptor beta chains drawn from one sample of a study of PD-1 blockade in classical Hodgkin lymphoma. Data came from immunoSEQ multiplex PCR; TCRdb stores just in-frame clones and leaves some out. The sample holds about 30,000 clones, approximately 86% seen once. Specimen: CD8+ T cells from blood, collected at baseline. These receptors were collected from a human donor with classical Hodgkin lymphoma. CDR3s include the opening cysteine and the closing phenylalanine or tryptophan. D genes are given only for firm matches. The size of a clone is reported for some rows only, either as once, few or many, or as a class for expanded clones.

J,size,V,D,CDR3,DNA
TRBJ1-6,NA,TRBV7-9,NA,CASSLAEGPTSSYNSPLHF,TGTGCCAGCAGCTTAGCTGAGGGGCCGACGAGCTCCTATAATTCACCCCTCCACTTT
TRBJ1-1,NA,TRBV19,NA,CASKMNTEAFF,TGTGCCAGTAAAATGAACACTGAAGCTTTCTTT
TRBJ2-1,NA,TRBV2,NA,CARASDSSYNEQFF,TGTGCCAGAGCTAGCGACAGCTCCTACAATGAGCAGTTCTTC
TRBJ2-7,NA,TRBV28,NA,CASRYVHEQYF,TGTGCCAGCAGGTACGTCCACGAGCAGTACTTC
TRBJ2-7,NA,TRBV29-1,NA,CSVTAGYSYEQYF,TGCAGCGTTACGGCAGGGTATTCCTACGAGCAGTACTTC
TRBJ2-7,few,TRBV2,NA,CASRILLADEQYF,TGTGCCAGCAGAATCCTCCTTGCGGACGAGCAGTACTTC
TRBJ2-2,NA,TRBV5-1,NA,CASSEDRREYTGELFF,TGCGCCAGCAGCGAGGACCGGAGGGAGTACACCGGGGAGCTGTTTTTT
TRBJ2-3,NA,TRBV7-8,NA,CASSLSTPFEYF,TGTGCCAGCAGTTTATCTACCCCCTTTGAGTATTTT
TRBJ1-1,NA,TRBV9,NA,CASSVGWENTEAFF,TGTGCCAGCAGCGTAGGCTGGGAGAACACTGAAGCTTTCTTT
TRBJ2-7,NA,TRBV27,NA,CASSPGDYEQYF,TGTGCCAGCAGTCCTGGGGACTACGAGCAGTACTTC
TRBJ2-5,NA,TRBV7-9,NA,CASSLDLSYSDRETQYF,TGTGCCAGCAGCTTAGATTTATCATACTCGGACCGGGAGACCCAGTACTTC
TRBJ2-7,NA,TRBV15,TRBD2,CATSVQLAGYYEQYF,TGTGCCACCAGCGTACAACTAGCGGGTTACTACGAGCAGTACTTC
TRBJ2-7,NA,TRBV27,TRBD2,CASGALAGALYEQYF,TGTGCCAGCGGAGCGCTAGCGGGAGCTCTCTACGAGCAGTACTTC
TRBJ1-1,NA,TRBV4-1,NA,CASSQDAGTEAFF,TGCGCCAGCAGCCAAGACGCAGGCACTGAAGCTTTCTTT
TRBJ1-1,NA,TRBV7-9,TRBD1,CASSPTGGRDEAFF,TGTGCCAGCAGCCCTACAGGGGGAAGGGATGAAGCTTTCTTT
TRBJ2-3,NA,TRBV4-2,TRBD2,CASSQVRERGSTDTQYF,TGTGCCAGCAGCCAAGTTCGCGAGCGGGGCAGCACAGATACGCAGTATTTT
TRBJ2-7,NA,TRBV2,TRBD2,CASSGTSGSSPYEQYF,TGTGCCAGCAGTGGGACTAGCGGGAGTTCCCCCTACGAGCAGTACTTC
TRBJ1-3,NA,TRBV27,NA,CASSSTGAGRNTIYF,TGTGCCAGCAGTTCCACAGGAGCTGGGAGAAACACCATATATTTT
TRBJ2-2,NA,TRBV2,NA,CASASLSGELFF,TGTGCCAGCGCCTCCTTGTCCGGGGAGCTGTTTTTT
TRBJ2-7,NA,TRBV9,TRBD2,CASSLSGRRYF,TGTGCCAGCAGCCTCAGCGGGAGGCGGTACTTC
TRBJ2-7,once,TRBV27,NA,CASSFGNHEQYF,TGTGCCAGCAGTTTCGGAAACCACGAGCAGTACTTC
TRBJ1-4,NA,TRBV25-1,NA,CASSELWSATNEKLFF,TGTGCCAGCAGTGAATTGTGGTCAGCAACTAATGAAAAACTGTTTTTT
TRBJ2-1,NA,TRBV11-3,TRBD2,CASSLSLAGDDEQFF,TGTGCCAGCAGCCTTTCCCTAGCGGGAGACGATGAGCAGTTCTTC
TRBJ2-7,NA,TRBV7-9,TRBD2,CASSSGGTSGYEQYF,TGTGCCAGCAGCTCGGGCGGGACTAGTGGCTACGAGCAGTACTTC
TRBJ1-2,once,TRBV5-8,TRBD1,CASSLGQGHVGYTF,TGTGCCAGCAGCTTGGGACAGGGTCACGTTGGCTACACCTTC
TRBJ2-7,NA,TRBV18,NA,CASSPKETTYEQYF,TGTGCCAGCTCACCAAAGGAGACGACCTACGAGCAGTACTTC
TRBJ2-3,once,TRBV7-6,NA,CASSLGGRTLQYF,TGTGCCAGCAGCTTAGGTGGGCGGACCCTGCAGTATTTT
TRBJ2-3,NA,TRBV6-5,NA,CASSPIDGTDTQYF,TGTGCCAGCAGTCCGATTGACGGCACAGATACGCAGTATTTT
TRBJ1-2,NA,TRBV27,TRBD1,CASSPRQGANGYTF,TGTGCCAGCAGTCCGCGACAGGGGGCAAATGGCTACACCTTC
TRBJ2-2,NA,TRBV28,NA,CASSLWAGLTGELFF,TGTGCCAGCAGTTTATGGGCGGGTTTAACCGGGGAGCTGTTTTTT
TRBJ2-3,NA,TRBV6-1,TRBD2,CASSGRLAGTSTDTQYF,TGTGCCAGCAGTGGTCGACTAGCGGGTACTAGCACAGATACGCAGTATTTT
TRBJ2-7,NA,TRBV7-2,NA,CASSPTYEQYF,TGTGCCAGCAGCCCCACCTACGAGCAGTACTTC
TRBJ2-7,NA,TRBV7-9,TRBD1,CASSQTGNSYEQYF,TGTGCCAGCAGCCAGACAGGGAACTCCTACGAGCAGTACTTC